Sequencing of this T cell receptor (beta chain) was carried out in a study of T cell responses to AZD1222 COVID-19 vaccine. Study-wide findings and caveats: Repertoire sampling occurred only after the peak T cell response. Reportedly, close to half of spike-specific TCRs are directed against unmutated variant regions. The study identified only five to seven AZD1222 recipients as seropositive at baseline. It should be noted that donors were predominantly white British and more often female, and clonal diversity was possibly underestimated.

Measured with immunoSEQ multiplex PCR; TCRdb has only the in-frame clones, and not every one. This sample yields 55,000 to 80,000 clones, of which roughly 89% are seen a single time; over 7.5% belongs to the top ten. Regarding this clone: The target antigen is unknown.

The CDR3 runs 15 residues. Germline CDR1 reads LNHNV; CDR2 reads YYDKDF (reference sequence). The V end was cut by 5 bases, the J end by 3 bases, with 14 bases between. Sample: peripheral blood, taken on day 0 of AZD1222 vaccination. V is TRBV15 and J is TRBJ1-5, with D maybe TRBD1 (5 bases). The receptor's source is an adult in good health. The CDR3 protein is CATSPEQGANQPQHF. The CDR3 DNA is TGTGCCACCAGCCCCGAACAAGGGGCCAATCAGCCCCAGCATTTT.